Sequencing of this T cell receptor (beta chain) was carried out in a study of blood T cell repertoires in COVID-19 (dated by TCRdb to the early 2020s). Concerning the study at large: Collaborator samples came from the United States, Italy and Spain and covered acute and convalescent phases of COVID-19. The material from the prospective study consisted of cDNA or gDNA derived from T cells, B-cell-depleted T cells, or PBMCs. Deeply sampled blood TCRbeta repertoires from subjects exposed to, actively infected with, or recovered from COVID-19 were included in the dataset. The repertoires were released in a freely available public database intended as a resource for research on the immune response to SARS-CoV-2. The samples were drawn from the first 160 participants of the ongoing ImmuneRACE study and from 1,200 or so subjects provided by 6 global collaborators. A de-identified subject ID, COVID-19 status, age in years and sex were almost always included in the sample metadata. HLA class I and class II types, where available, came from metadata supplied by the sample provider rather than from assay-based typing.

The germline V gene encodes CDR1 LGHDT and CDR2 YNNKEL (reference sequence). Taken from cysteine to phenylalanine, the CDR3 has 17 residues. The DNA shown is the 51-base CDR3, in frame from base 1. The germline V end is reduced by 0 bases and the J end by 2 bases; junction bases left unmatched: 7. The immunoSEQ Assay, a bias-controlled multiplex PCR, was used to amplify TCRbeta CDR3 regions from genomic DNA. Regarding the original processing steps: The number of nucleated cells in each sample was estimated from the amplification of reference gene primers within the assay. To quantify the absolute abundance of each unique TCRbeta CDR3 rearrangement, sequence reads were collapsed and filtered. For each sample, productive Simpson clonality was calculated as the square root of Simpson's diversity index over productive rearrangements. Drawn from immuneACCESS, this table holds only the in-frame rearrangements with V and J called that TCRdb kept. Clones are partly lost; checked studies trace under half to an unresolved V gene and leave the rest unexplained. Clone size and V and J calls were adopted from that table, with D and trimming inferred from the DNA. The sample records under 130,000 clones, 65% to 80% of which are singletons. Together, the top ten hold approximately 19% of the sample.

Whole blood was collected in K2EDTA tubes by collaborating institutions according to the institutions' own protocols. For TCRbeta analysis, collaborators shipped samples as frozen whole blood, isolated PBMCs, or DNA extracted from either of those sample types. What the work shows at the level of the full study, not this receptor alone: The quantity of clinical and demographic metadata differed by source and by participant and was supplied without curation.

As regards this clone: There is no known antigen for this receptor. Nothing much larger sits one base from this clone, and base qualities are not available.

This TCR was sampled from an older woman with acute or convalescent COVID-19. The chain was built from TRBV3-1 (or the pseudogene TRBV3-2) and TRBJ2-5; 9 bases in the junction line up with TRBD1. The sample consisted of peripheral blood. The nucleotides are TGTGCCAGCAGCCAAGAACCGGGGACAGGGCGGCAAGAGACCCAGTACTTC. It translates to CASSQEPGTGRQETQYF.